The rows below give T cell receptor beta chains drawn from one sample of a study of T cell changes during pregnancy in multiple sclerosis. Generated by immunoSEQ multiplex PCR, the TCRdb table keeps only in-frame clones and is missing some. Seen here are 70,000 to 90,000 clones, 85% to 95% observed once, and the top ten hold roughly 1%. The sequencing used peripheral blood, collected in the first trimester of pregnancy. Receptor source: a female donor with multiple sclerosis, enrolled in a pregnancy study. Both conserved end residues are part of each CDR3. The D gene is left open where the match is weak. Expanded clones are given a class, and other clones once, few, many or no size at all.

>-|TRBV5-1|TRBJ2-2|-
CASRSGTSNTGELFF
TGCGCCAGCAGGTCCGGGACAAGCAACACCGGGGAGCTGTTTTTT
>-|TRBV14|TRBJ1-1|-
CASSQDTGGRPWNTEAFF
TGTGCCAGCAGCCAAGACACGGGGGGTCGGCCTTGGAACACTGAAGCTTTCTTT
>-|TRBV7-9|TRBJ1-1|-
CASSLSGRRITEAFF
TGTGCCAGCAGCTTAAGTGGTAGGAGAATCACTGAAGCTTTCTTT
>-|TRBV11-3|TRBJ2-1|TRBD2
CASSHRGEDEQFF
TGTGCCAGCAGCCATCGGGGGGAGGATGAGCAGTTCTTC
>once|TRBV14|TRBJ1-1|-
CASSQGFGVGAFF
TGTGCCAGCAGCCAAGGATTCGGGGTAGGGGCTTTCTTT
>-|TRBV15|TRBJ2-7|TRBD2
CATSRVVGSSGSYEQYF
TGTGCCACCAGCAGAGTTGTGGGGAGTAGCGGGTCCTACGAGCAGTACTTC
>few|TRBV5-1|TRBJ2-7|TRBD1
CASSLEGQGARYEQYF
TGCGCCAGCAGCTTGGAGGGACAGGGGGCAAGGTACGAGCAGTACTTC
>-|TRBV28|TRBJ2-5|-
CASRGGVQETQYF
TGTGCCAGCAGAGGAGGGGTTCAAGAGACCCAGTACTTC
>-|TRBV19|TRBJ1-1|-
CASSTGAGRINEAFF
TGTGCCAGTAGTACGGGAGCCGGGAGGATCAATGAAGCTTTCTTT
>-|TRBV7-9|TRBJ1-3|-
CASSLYAQGVRSGNTIYF
TGTGCCAGCAGCTTATACGCACAGGGCGTTCGCTCTGGAAACACCATATATTTT
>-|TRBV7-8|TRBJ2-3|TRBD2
CASIFGGRSTDTQYF
TGTGCCAGCATCTTTGGCGGGAGAAGCACAGATACGCAGTATTTT
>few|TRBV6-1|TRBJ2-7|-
CASSEALRYEQYF
TGTGCCAGCAGTGAAGCGCTGAGATACGAGCAGTACTTC
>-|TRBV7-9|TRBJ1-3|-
CASSLFGDISGNTIYF
TGTGCCAGCAGCTTATTCGGGGATATCTCTGGAAACACCATATATTTT
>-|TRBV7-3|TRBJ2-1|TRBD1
CASSQKGQGYNEQFF
TGTGCCAGCAGCCAAAAAGGACAGGGGTACAATGAGCAGTTCTTC
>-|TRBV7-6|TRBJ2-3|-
CASSPPRASTDTQYF
TGTGCCAGCAGCCCGCCCCGAGCTAGCACAGATACGCAGTATTTT
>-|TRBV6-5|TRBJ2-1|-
CASSSPLAHSYNEQFF
TGTGCCAGCAGTTCCCCCCTAGCGCACTCCTACAATGAGCAGTTCTTC
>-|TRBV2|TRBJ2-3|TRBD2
CASSGSGAPTDTQYF
TGTGCCAGCAGCGGTAGCGGGGCCCCTACAGATACGCAGTATTTT
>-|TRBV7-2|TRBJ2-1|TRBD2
CASSLTSGVSYNEQFF
TGTGCCAGCAGCCTGACTAGCGGAGTTTCCTACAATGAGCAGTTCTTC
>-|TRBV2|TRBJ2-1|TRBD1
CASSVRDRGGYNEQFF
TGTGCCAGCAGTGTAAGGGACAGGGGAGGCTACAATGAGCAGTTCTTC
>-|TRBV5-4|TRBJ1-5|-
CASSPGGGTNQPQHF
TGTGCCAGCAGCCCGGGGGGGGGCACAAATCAGCCCCAGCATTTT
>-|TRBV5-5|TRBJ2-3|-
CASSSDSRVPPDTQYF
TGTGCCAGCAGCTCGGACAGCCGAGTACCCCCAGATACGCAGTATTTT
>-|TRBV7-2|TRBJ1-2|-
CASSLGLGVDYGYTF
TGTGCCAGCAGCTTAGGTTTAGGGGTAGACTATGGCTACACCTTC